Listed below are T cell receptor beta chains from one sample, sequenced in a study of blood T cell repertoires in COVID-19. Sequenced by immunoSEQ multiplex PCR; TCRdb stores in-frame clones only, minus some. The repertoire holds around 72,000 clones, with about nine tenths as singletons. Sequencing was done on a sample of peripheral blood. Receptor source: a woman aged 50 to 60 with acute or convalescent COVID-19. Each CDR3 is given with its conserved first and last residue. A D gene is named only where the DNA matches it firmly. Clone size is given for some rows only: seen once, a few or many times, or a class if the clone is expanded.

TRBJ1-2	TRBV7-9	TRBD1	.	TGTGCCAGCAGCCTAGGGGGGACAGGCCCCAGAGGCTACACCTTC	CASSLGGTGPRGYTF
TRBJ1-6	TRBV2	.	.	TGTGCCAGCAACGGGAATTCACCCCTCCACTTT	CASNGNSPLHF
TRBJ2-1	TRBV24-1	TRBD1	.	TGTGCCACCAGTGATCCAAATCGCAGGGGGCGCGGCCATGAGCAGTTCTTC	CATSDPNRRGRGHEQFF
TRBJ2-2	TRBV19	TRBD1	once	TGTGCCAGTAGCAATCAGGGGGTACAGAACACCGGGGAGCTGTTTTTT	CASSNQGVQNTGELFF
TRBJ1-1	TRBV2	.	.	TGTGCCAGCAGTGACAGGGCGACAGCGAACACTGAAGCTTTCTTT	CASSDRATANTEAFF
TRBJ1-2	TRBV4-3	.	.	TGCGCCAGCAGCCAGGGGGTTAGAGGGGGATATGGCTACACCTTC	CASSQGVRGGYGYTF
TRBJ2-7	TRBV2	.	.	TGTGCCAGCAGTGAGGGGGGAACCTACGAGCAGTACTTC	CASSEGGTYEQYF
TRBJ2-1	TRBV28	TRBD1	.	TGTGCCAGCAGTAAATCAACGACAGGGACACTCCACTACAATGAGCAGTTCTTC	CASSKSTTGTLHYNEQFF
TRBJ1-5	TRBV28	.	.	TGTGCCAGCAGTTTCGGCCAGGCTAGCAATCAGCCCCAGCATTTT	CASSFGQASNQPQHF
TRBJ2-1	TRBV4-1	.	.	TGCGCCAGCAGCCAAGTCGTGACAGGCTCCTACAATGAGCAGTTCTTC	CASSQVVTGSYNEQFF
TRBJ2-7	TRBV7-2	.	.	TGTGCCAGCAGCTTCGGGAAACCCCCGTTCGAGCAGTACTTC	CASSFGKPPFEQYF
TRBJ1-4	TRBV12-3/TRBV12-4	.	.	TGTGCCAGCAGACCAGGGCTTGGGGAAAAACTGTTTTTT	CASRPGLGEKLFF
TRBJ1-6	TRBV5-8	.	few	TGTGCCAGCAGCTTGCCCGGAGAGTATAATTCACCCCTCCACTTT	CASSLPGEYNSPLHF
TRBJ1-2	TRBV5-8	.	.	TGTGCCAGCAGCATCCCTGGAGCCTCCACCTATGGCTACACCTTC	CASSIPGASTYGYTF
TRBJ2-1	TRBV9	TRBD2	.	TGTGCCAGCAGCGTTACTAGCGGGGTTTACAATGAGCAGTTCTTC	CASSVTSGVYNEQFF
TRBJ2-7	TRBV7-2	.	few	TGTGCCAGCAGCCGGGGGCGGGGGCCCCCTCACGAGCAGTACTTC	CASSRGRGPPHEQYF
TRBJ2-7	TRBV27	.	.	TGTGCCAGCAGTCTAAAATCGGGAGCCTCCTCTCTCTACGAGCAGTACTTC	CASSLKSGASSLYEQYF
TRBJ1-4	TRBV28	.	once	TGTGCCAGCACCATCGGCGGGGTGACTAATGAAAAACTGTTTTTT	CASTIGGVTNEKLFF
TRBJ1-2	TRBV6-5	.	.	TGTGCCAGCAGTTACGTGGCAGGGGTTAACTATGGCTACACCTTC	CASSYVAGVNYGYTF
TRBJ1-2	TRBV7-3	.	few	TGTGCCAGCAGCTTAACTGCGGGGCAAGGCTACACCTTC	CASSLTAGQGYTF
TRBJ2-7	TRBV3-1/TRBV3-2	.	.	TGTGCCAGCAGCCCCCGGGGAGGCTACGAGCAGTACTTC	CASSPRGGYEQYF
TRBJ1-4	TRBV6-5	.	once	TGTGCCAGCAGTTACCGGGGTCCTAATGAAAAACTGTTTTTT	CASSYRGPNEKLFF
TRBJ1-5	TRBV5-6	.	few	TGTGCCAGCAGCCATTTGGGAGGGGACAATCAGCCCCAGCATTTT	CASSHLGGDNQPQHF
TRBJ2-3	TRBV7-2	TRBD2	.	TGTGCCAGCAGCTTAGCTGGCGGGAGGGCCACAGATACGCAGTATTTT	CASSLAGGRATDTQYF
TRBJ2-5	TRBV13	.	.	TGTGCCAGCAGCTTACGGACAGACGAAGAGACCCAGTACTTC	CASSLRTDEETQYF
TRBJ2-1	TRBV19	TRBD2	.	TGTGCCAGTAGTATACACGGACTAGCGGGGCAGTTCTTC	CASSIHGLAGQFF
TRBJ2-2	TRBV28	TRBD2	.	TGTGCCAGCAGTTTTCCGTTAGCGGGACTAGCCGGCGGGGAGCTGTTTTTT	CASSFPLAGLAGGELFF
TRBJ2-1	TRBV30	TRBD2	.	TGTGCCTGCTCTAGCGGGGGGCCCAATGAGCAGTTCTTC	CACSSGGPNEQFF
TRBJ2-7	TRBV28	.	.	TGTGCCAGCAGTTTATCCCAATACGAGCAGTACTTC	CASSLSQYEQYF
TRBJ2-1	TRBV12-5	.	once	TGTGCTAGTGGTCTCGGGGGTTATGAGCAGTTCTTC	CASGLGGYEQFF
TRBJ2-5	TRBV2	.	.	TGTGCCAGCAGTGAAGGAGGGCTATACCAAGAGACCCAGTACTTC	CASSEGGLYQETQYF
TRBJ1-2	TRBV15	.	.	TGTGCCACCAGCAGAGGGGGAGGAACCTATGGCTACACCTTC	CATSRGGGTYGYTF
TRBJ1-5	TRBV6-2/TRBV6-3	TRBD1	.	TGTGCCAGCAGTTACGACAGGGGGCAGGTTCAGCCCCAGCATTTT	CASSYDRGQVQPQHF
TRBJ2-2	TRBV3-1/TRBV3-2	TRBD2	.	TGTGCCAGCAGCCTCGGGGGGGCGGACGGGGAGCTGTTTTTT	CASSLGGADGELFF
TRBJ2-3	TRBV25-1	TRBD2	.	TGTGCCAGCAGTGAACGTCGAGCGGGGCCCACAGATACGCAGTATTTT	CASSERRAGPTDTQYF
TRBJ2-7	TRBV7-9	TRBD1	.	TGTGCCAGCAGCGCCCCCGGGACAGATTTTCTAAAAGGCGAGCAGTACTTC	CASSAPGTDFLKGEQYF
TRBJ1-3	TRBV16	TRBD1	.	TGTGCCAGCAGCCTACAGGGGCTACGATCTGGAAACACCATATATTTT	CASSLQGLRSGNTIYF
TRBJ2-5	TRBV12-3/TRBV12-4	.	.	TGTGCCAGCAGACACCTCCAAGAGACCCAGTACTTC	CASRHLQETQYF
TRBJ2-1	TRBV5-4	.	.	TGTGCCAGCAGCAAGGGAGGCCCCGACAATGAGCAGTTCTTC	CASSKGGPDNEQFF
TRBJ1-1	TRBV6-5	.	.	TGTGCCAGCAGTTATTCGCCAGGGCTGAACACTGAAGCTTTCTTT	CASSYSPGLNTEAFF
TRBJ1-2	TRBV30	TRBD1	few	TGTGCCTGGACAGGGGGAACGAATGGCTACACCTTC	CAWTGGTNGYTF
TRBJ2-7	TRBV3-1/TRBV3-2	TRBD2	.	TGTGCCAGCAGCCAAGAACTGGCGGGAGCTGGCGAGCAGTACTTC	CASSQELAGAGEQYF
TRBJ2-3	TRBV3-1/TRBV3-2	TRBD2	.	TGTGCCAGCAGTCGCACCAGGGGTAGCGGGAGAGTCGGTACAGATACGCAGTATTTT	CASSRTRGSGRVGTDTQYF
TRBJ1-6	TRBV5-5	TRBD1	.	TGTGCCAGCAGCTTGCTTGACAGGGATTCACCCCTCCACTTT	CASSLLDRDSPLHF
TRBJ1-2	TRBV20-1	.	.	TGCAGTGCTCACGGCTATGGCTACACCTTC	CSAHGYGYTF
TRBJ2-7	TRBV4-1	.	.	TGCGCCAGCAGTCGCGAACCGGGACAGGGAATATCTAGCGGGAGAGGTAACGAGCAGTACTTC	CASSREPGQGISSGRGNEQYF
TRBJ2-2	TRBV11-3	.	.	TGTGCCAGCAGCTTCGGCAGGGGTAGCGGGGAGCTGTTTTTT	CASSFGRGSGELFF
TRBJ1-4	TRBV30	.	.	TGTGCCTGGAAACAGGGCTTCGGCAATGAAAAACTGTTTTTT	CAWKQGFGNEKLFF
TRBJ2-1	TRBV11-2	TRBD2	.	TGTGCCAGCAGCTTAGTGGGGGGACGACTAGCTATCGATGAGCAGTTCTTC	CASSLVGGRLAIDEQFF
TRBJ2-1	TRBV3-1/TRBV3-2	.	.	TGTGCCAGCAGCCACTCAGGGCCCTCCTACAATGAGCAGTTCTTC	CASSHSGPSYNEQFF
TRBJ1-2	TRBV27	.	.	TGTGCCAGCAGTACCCTTCGACAGCACTATGGCTACACCTTC	CASSTLRQHYGYTF